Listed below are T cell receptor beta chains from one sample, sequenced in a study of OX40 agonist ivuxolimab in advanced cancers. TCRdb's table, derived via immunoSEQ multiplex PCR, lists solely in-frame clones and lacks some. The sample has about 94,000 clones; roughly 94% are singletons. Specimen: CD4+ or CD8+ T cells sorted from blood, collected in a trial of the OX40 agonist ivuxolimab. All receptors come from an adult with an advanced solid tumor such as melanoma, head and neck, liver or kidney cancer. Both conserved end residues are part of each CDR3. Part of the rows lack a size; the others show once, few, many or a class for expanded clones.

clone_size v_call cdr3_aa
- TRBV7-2 CASSRTGTGGHQETQYF
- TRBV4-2 CASSQVGQGGSGTEAFF
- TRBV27 CASSTEVGGSYEQYF
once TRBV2 CASSEAGQGYYEQYF
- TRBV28 CASSWGNSGNTIYF
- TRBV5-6 CASIRGLAGYNEQFF
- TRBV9 CASSLGVAVYEQYF
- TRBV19 CASSSGTTSYNEQFF
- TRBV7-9 CASSLMGFLNTEAFF
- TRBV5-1 CASSSGGVEGEQYF
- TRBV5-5 CASSFAQVNQPQHF
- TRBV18 CASSPRARNEQFF
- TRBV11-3 CASSSGYEQYF
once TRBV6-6 CASSPPGTYGYTF
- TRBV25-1 CASRRTWNEKLFF
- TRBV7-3 CASSLTGGRHTGELFF
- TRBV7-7 CASSPLAASSTDTQYF
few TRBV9 CASSAGEGRLAFF
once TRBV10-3 CAISLTGGGEKLFF
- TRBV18 CASSPGSDTQYF
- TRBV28 CASVGAQPVRLHF
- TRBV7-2 CASSSTGGYGYTF
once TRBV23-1 CASSHQGTELIHSNQPQHF
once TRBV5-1 CASSSYGEIQETQYF
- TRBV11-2 CASSVGDSYNEQFF
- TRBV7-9 CASRPWRGTNF
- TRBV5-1 CASSKGQTTDTQYF
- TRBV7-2 CASSFPRVSTDTQYF
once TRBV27 CASRGGTDLHEQYF
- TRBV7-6 CASSLQGAVNTGELFF
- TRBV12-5 CASGLVDDTIYF
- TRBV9 CASSVGPGVENTIYF
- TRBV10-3 CATCASDEQYF
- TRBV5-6 CASSLGGSQETQYF
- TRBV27 CASSLSREGAVGYTF
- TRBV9 CASSSGGAENEKLFF
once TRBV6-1 CASSELRDRGRETQYF
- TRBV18 CASIPSAGQSSGNTIYF
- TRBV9 CASSVAQVGTEAFF
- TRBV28 CASTVGGAQGTEAFF
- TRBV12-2 CASRLVGGWLAKAYGYTF
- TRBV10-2 CASSGQKNTEAFF
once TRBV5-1 CASSNRGQGNTEAFF
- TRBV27 CASRGLGAGANVLTF
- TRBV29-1 CSVEDLVTGAKNIQYF
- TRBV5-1 CASSLDPNTGELFF
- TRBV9 CASSVGLDSYEQYF
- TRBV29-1 CSVASGGAWNEQFF
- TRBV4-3 CASSPRAADTQYF
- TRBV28 CASKEPHRYTF
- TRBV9 CASSSEGHHSGNTIYF
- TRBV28 CASRGQGSTYEQYF